This TCR beta chain was obtained from a study of T cells in Graves' hyperthyroidism and ophthalmopathy. From RNA transcripts, TCR beta CDR3 regions were amplified. TCR CDR3 regions were first amplified by RT-PCR with HTBI primers. MiXCR was run by TCRdb on the multiplex PCR reads, yielding one entry per CDR3 protein. The table shows around 620,000 distinct CDR3 sequences, with about half occurring only once. Study-level results: Stable hyperthyroidism and ophthalmopathy were separated using 13 V-J signatures. Most expanded thyroid clonotypes above 0.001 also appeared in blood.

This clonotype was detected ten times or more. What it binds is not known. CDR3 size: 16 residues. V shed 6 bases and J 5 bases; nucleotides not matched to a gene: 8. Sequencing was carried out using peripheral blood or thyroid tissue (not recorded which). The receptor was derived from an adult woman with Graves' disease, either hyperthyroidism or ophthalmopathy (not recorded which). This chain connects TRBV12-3 or TRBV12-4 to TRBJ2-5; 14 bases line up with TRBD2. This CDR3 reads CASSWGLAGVFETQYF. CDR3 sequence (DNA): TGTGCCAGCAGCTGGGGACTAGCGGGAGTTTTTGAGACCCAGTACTTC.